These T cell receptor beta chains were read from a single sample in a study of control samples from healthy donors and cancer patients. The protocol was immunoSEQ multiplex PCR, while the TCRdb copy is restricted to in-frame clones and leaves out a portion. The table records about 190,000 clones, 91% of them present only once. Sample: blood. The receptors shown here come from a man aged 25-45 years in good health. The CDR3 runs from the conserved cysteine through the conserved F or W. A D gene is named only where the DNA matches it firmly. Expanded clones are given a class, and other clones once, few, many or no size at all.

>TRBV2|-|-|TRBJ1-4
CASSEAIQEENEKLFF
TGTGCCAGCAGTGAAGCCATACAGGAAGAAAATGAAAAACTGTTTTTT
>TRBV6-5|-|-|TRBJ1-5
CASRGISGAPQHF
TGTGCCAGCAGAGGGATTTCGGGGGCGCCCCAGCATTTT
>TRBV24-1|TRBD1|-|TRBJ2-4
CATSEVRTGGDIQYF
TGTGCCACCAGTGAAGTCCGGACAGGGGGGGACATTCAGTACTTC
>TRBV12-3/TRBV12-4|-|-|TRBJ2-3
CASSQTGTDTQYF
TGTGCCAGCAGCCAGACAGGTACAGATACGCAGTATTTT
>TRBV15|-|-|TRBJ2-7
CATSRDSRGYEQYF
TGTGCCACCAGCAGAGATTCCAGGGGCTACGAGCAGTACTTC
>TRBV29-1|TRBD2|-|TRBJ2-1
CSSIFGASGGNEQFF
TGCAGCTCCATCTTCGGGGCTAGCGGGGGAAATGAGCAGTTCTTC
>TRBV24-1|TRBD1|-|TRBJ2-7
CATSDSGTGGYEQYF
TGTGCCACCAGTGATTCCGGGACAGGGGGCTACGAGCAGTACTTC
>TRBV29-1|TRBD1|-|TRBJ2-6
CSVDLGTASTGANVLTF
TGCAGCGTTGACCTCGGGACAGCGTCCACTGGGGCCAACGTCCTGACTTTC
>TRBV7-6|TRBD1|-|TRBJ1-5
CASSLAAGTGNTPQHF
TGTGCCAGCAGCTTAGCCGCCGGGACAGGTAATACGCCCCAGCATTTT
>TRBV7-9|-|-|TRBJ1-5
CASSLAGRDQPQHF
TGTGCCAGCAGCTTGGCAGGGCGGGATCAGCCCCAGCATTTT
>TRBV4-2|-|-|TRBJ2-7
CASSQDGGGYEQYF
TGTGCCAGCAGCCAAGATGGGGGAGGTTACGAGCAGTACTTC
>TRBV5-1|TRBD1|-|TRBJ1-5
CASSLGTGRFQPQHF
TGCGCCAGCAGCCTCGGGACAGGGAGGTTTCAGCCCCAGCATTTT
>TRBV5-8|-|-|TRBJ1-3
CASSSPRVGPSGNTIYF
TGTGCCAGCAGCTCCCCCAGAGTCGGGCCCTCTGGAAACACCATATATTTT
>TRBV30|-|-|TRBJ2-7
CAWSAGAGYEQYF
TGTGCCTGGAGTGCGGGGGCGGGATACGAGCAGTACTTC
>TRBV30|-|-|TRBJ2-2
CACFTPPTTNTGELFF
TGTGCCTGTTTCACCCCCCCGACCACGAACACCGGGGAGCTGTTTTTT
>TRBV6-1|-|-|TRBJ1-6
CASSDYRVVNSPLHF
TGTGCCAGCAGTGATTACAGGGTTGTCAATTCACCCCTCCACTTT
>TRBV7-3|-|-|TRBJ1-5
CASSLFRRGVSNQPQHF
TGTGCCAGCAGCTTATTCCGGCGGGGGGTTAGCAATCAGCCCCAGCATTTT
>TRBV7-2|-|-|TRBJ2-1
CASSLGGRYNEQFF
TGTGCCAGCAGCTTAGGGGGAAGATACAATGAGCAGTTCTTC
>TRBV27|-|-|TRBJ2-3
CASRGTPGTDTQYF
TGTGCCAGCAGGGGGACACCAGGCACAGATACGCAGTATTTT
>TRBV5-4|TRBD2|once|TRBJ2-7
CASSLMGLAGATYEQYF
TGTGCCAGCAGCTTGATGGGACTAGCGGGGGCTACCTACGAGCAGTACTTC
>TRBV27|-|-|TRBJ1-1
CAVRGWTEAFF
TGTGCGGTCAGGGGATGGACTGAAGCTTTCTTT
>TRBV25-1|-|once|TRBJ1-5
CASSAYIRVSNQPQHF
TGTGCCAGCAGTGCCTACATCAGGGTAAGCAATCAGCCCCAGCATTTT
>TRBV5-3|-|-|TRBJ1-2
CARSLLILRSYGYTF
TGTGCCAGAAGCTTGTTGATACTGCGGAGCTATGGCTACACCTTC
>TRBV3-1/TRBV3-2|-|-|TRBJ1-5
CASSQGGYSNQPQHF
TGTGCCAGCAGCCAAGGGGGATATAGCAATCAGCCCCAGCATTTT
>TRBV3-1/TRBV3-2|TRBD2|-|TRBJ2-3
CASSPGLAGGPADTQYF
TGTGCCAGCAGCCCGGGACTAGCGGGGGGGCCAGCAGATACGCAGTATTTT
>TRBV6-1|-|-|TRBJ2-7
CASSDKGSSYEQYF
TGTGCCAGCAGTGATAAGGGTAGCTCCTACGAGCAGTACTTC
>TRBV28|TRBD1|once|TRBJ2-1
CASSVAGTGKRNEQFF
TGTGCCAGCAGTGTCGCCGGGACAGGGAAACGGAATGAGCAGTTCTTC
>TRBV30|-|-|TRBJ1-3
CAWSVNRAGNTIYF
TGTGCCTGGAGTGTAAACAGGGCTGGAAACACCATATATTTT
>TRBV5-1|-|-|TRBJ2-3
CASSLTGNGNTDTQYF
TGCGCCAGCAGCTTGACAGGGAATGGGAACACAGATACGCAGTATTTT
>TRBV11-2|-|-|TRBJ2-1
CASSLEGDLSYNEQFF
TGTGCCAGCAGCTTAGAAGGGGACCTCTCCTACAATGAGCAGTTCTTC
>TRBV6-5|-|-|TRBJ1-1
CASTPDPRAEAFF
TGTGCCAGCACCCCCGATCCTCGGGCTGAAGCTTTCTTT
>TRBV3-1/TRBV3-2|TRBD1|-|TRBJ2-7
CASSLMTGGHLEQYF
TGTGCCAGCAGCCTGATGACAGGGGGGCACCTAGAGCAGTACTTC
>TRBV2|-|-|TRBJ1-2
CARVREGEANYGYTF
TGTGCCAGGGTGCGGGAGGGAGAGGCTAACTATGGCTACACCTTC
>TRBV30|TRBD1|-|TRBJ1-4
CAWSRQGNEKLFF
TGTGCCTGGAGCCGACAGGGTAATGAAAAACTGTTTTTT
>TRBV19|-|-|TRBJ2-1
CASSISRNNEQFF
TGTGCCAGTAGTATATCCCGGAACAATGAGCAGTTCTTC
>TRBV30|-|-|TRBJ2-7
CAWRAGQYGDEQYF
TGTGCCTGGAGGGCGGGACAGTACGGAGACGAGCAGTACTTC
>TRBV7-3|-|-|TRBJ2-2
CASSPLGGNTGELFF
TGTGCCAGCAGCCCTTTGGGGGGGAACACCGGGGAGCTGTTTTTT
>TRBV25-1|-|-|TRBJ1-1
CASRSPRSYTEAFF
TGTGCCAGCAGGTCCCCTCGGTCGTACACTGAAGCTTTCTTT
>TRBV4-1|-|-|TRBJ2-2
CASSPLRGPTGSRHDGELFF
TGCGCCAGCAGCCCCCTAAGGGGCCCGACGGGAAGCCGACACGACGGGGAGCTGTTTTTT
>TRBV2|TRBD1|-|TRBJ2-7
CASRGGGHELKPRF
TGTGCCAGCCGAGGGGGCGGACATGAACTTAAACCTCGCTTC
>TRBV15|TRBD1|-|TRBJ1-5
CATSRVTRDRGYYSNQPQHF
TGTGCCACCAGCAGAGTTACAAGGGACAGGGGGTATTATAGCAATCAGCCCCAGCATTTT
>TRBV7-9|-|-|TRBJ2-3
CASSFPRDTSTDTQYF
TGTGCCAGCAGCTTCCCACGGGACACCTCGACAGATACGCAGTATTTT
>TRBV24-1|TRBD2|-|TRBJ2-3
CATSDPRTGLAGGDTQYF
TGTGCCACCAGTGACCCTCGGACCGGACTAGCGGGAGGGGATACGCAGTATTTT
>TRBV2|TRBD1|-|TRBJ2-7
CASGGQGGYEQYF
TGTGCCAGCGGGGGACAGGGCGGCTACGAGCAGTACTTC
>TRBV18|-|-|TRBJ2-3
CASSPSRGMSTDTQYF
TGTGCCAGCTCACCATCGCGGGGAATGAGCACAGATACGCAGTATTTT
>TRBV6-4|-|-|TRBJ2-3
CASSDSRGGSTDTQYF
TGTGCCAGCAGTGACTCGAGGGGGGGTAGCACAGATACGCAGTATTTT
>TRBV5-4|TRBD2|-|TRBJ2-3
CASSLAGLAVDTQYF
TGTGCCAGCAGCTTGGCCGGACTAGCGGTAGATACGCAGTATTTT
>TRBV5-1|TRBD1|-|TRBJ1-2
CASSPGQFGYTF
TGCGCCAGCAGCCCGGGACAGTTTGGCTACACCTTC
>TRBV3-1/TRBV3-2|-|-|TRBJ2-4
CASSPREGVVAKNIQYF
TGTGCCAGCAGCCCGAGGGAAGGGGTGGTAGCCAAAAACATTCAGTACTTC
>TRBV19|TRBD1|-|TRBJ1-1
CASSRDREAEAFF
TGTGCCAGTAGTCGCGACAGGGAGGCTGAAGCTTTCTTT
>TRBV5-4|-|-|TRBJ2-3
CASSSPIAGATTDTQYF
TGTGCCAGCAGCTCTCCTATTGCGGGGGCGACCACAGATACGCAGTATTTT
>TRBV10-1|TRBD1|-|TRBJ2-4
CASSEDRGNIQYF
TGCGCCAGCAGTGAAGACAGGGGCAACATTCAGTACTTC
>TRBV5-1|-|-|TRBJ2-7
CASGDGTLSYEQYF
TGCGCCAGCGGGGATGGGACTCTCTCCTACGAGCAGTACTTC
>TRBV19|TRBD1|-|TRBJ1-4
CASSIVGTGNEKLFF
TGTGCCAGTAGTATAGTGGGGACAGGCAATGAAAAACTGTTTTTT
>TRBV5-1|-|few|TRBJ2-1
CASRTGGDYSAEQFF
TGCGCCAGCAGAACAGGGGGGGACTACAGTGCTGAGCAGTTCTTC
>TRBV6-1|TRBD1|-|TRBJ2-2
CASSDRDRDLIGAGELFF
TGTGCCAGCAGTGACCGGGACAGGGACCTCATTGGCGCCGGGGAGCTGTTTTTT